Shown below are 13 T cell receptor beta chains from a single sample sequenced in a study of cytomegalovirus exposure and HLA in healthy donors. Primers included in the PCR were 60 Vbeta and 13 Jbeta primers. Data came from immunoSEQ multiplex PCR; TCRdb stores just in-frame clones and leaves some out. The table lists 150,000 to 200,000 clones, about two thirds of them singletons. The sample comprised PBMCs. The receptors were gathered from a man aged 25-45 years in good health and CMV-seropositive.

The CDR3 spells CASSLIGSHSAAYYNEQFF. In DNA form, the CDR3 reads TGCGCCAGCAGCTTAATCGGGAGCCACTCAGCTGCCTACTACAATGAGCAGTTCTTC. This sequence joins TRBV5-1 and TRBJ2-1; weak D call: TRBD2 (6 bases). CDR3 length: 19 amino acids. V lost 2 bases and J 3 bases, leaving 24 bases between the germline ends. Per germline, CDR1 SGHRS and CDR2 YFSETQ. Full variable domain (outside the CDR3, taken from reference TRBV5-1 and TRBJ2-1): KAGVTQTPRYLIKTRGQQVTLSCSPISGHRSVSWYQQTPGQGLQFLFEYFSETQRNKGNFPGRFSGRQFSNSRSEMNVSTLELGDSALYLCASSLIGSHSAAYYNEQFFGPGTRLTVL.

The chain joins TRBV5-4 to TRBJ2-3, with D possibly being TRBD2 (6 bases). Germline loops: CDR1 SGHNT, CDR2 YYREEE (reference sequence). Between the trimmed V and J ends, which lost 1 base and 5 bases, there was a span of 14 bases. CDR3 length equals 15 residues. The CDR3 region has the DNA TGTGCCAGCAGCTTGTCTTCGGGAGTGGAAGATACGCAGTATTTT. It codes for CASSLSSGVEDTQYF.

This chain uses TRBV11-2 with TRBJ2-7, with 14 bases that match TRBD2. This CDR3 spans 19 amino acids. The V gene end was trimmed by 1 base and the J gene end by 5 bases; junction bases not matched to a gene: 13. CDR1 and CDR2 from the germline V gene are SGHAT and FQNNGV. CDR3 bases: TGTGCCAGCAGCTTAGGACCGGGACTAGCGGGAGAGTCCGTGCACGAGCAGTACTTC. As protein: CASSLGPGLAGESVHEQYF.

The J gene is TRBJ2-3, the V gene TRBV21-1; no DNA check was done on the table's D call, TRBD1. TRBV21-1 is assigned pseudogene status. This CDR3 contains 16 residues. CDR3 coding DNA: TGTGTCAGCAGCAAAGGGTGGGACAGGGGGCCCGATACGCAGTATTTT. Translating it yields CVSSKGWDRGPDTQYF.

This chain links TRBV9 with TRBJ2-7; perhaps TRBD2 as D (7 bases). This CDR3 has 15 amino acids. V lost 3 bases and J 3 bases, leaving 16 bases between the germline ends. From germline, CDR1 is SGDLS and CDR2 YYNGEE. The CDR3 region has the DNA TGTGCCAGCAGCGAGGGGGGGACACACCTCTACGAGCAGTACTTC. It specifies CASSEGGTHLYEQYF.

The CDR3 nucleotides read TGCGCCAGCAGCACACCACAGAAATCCTACGAGCAGTACTTC. This translates into CASSTPQKSYEQYF. The V gene is TRBV4-1, the J gene TRBJ2-7; D not resolved. Trimming shortened V by 5 bases and J by 1 base, and 12 bases separated the two germline ends. This CDR3 has 14 amino acids. Germline V lookup: CDR1 MGHRA, CDR2 YSYEKL.

This chain connects TRBV19 to TRBJ1-2, with D possibly TRBD1 on 5 matching bases. From germline, CDR1 is LNHDA and CDR2 SQIVND (reference sequence). V lost 7 bases and J 7 bases, leaving 16 bases between the germline ends. There are 13 residues in the CDR3. CDR3 region: CASTTGGVGGYTF. The CDR3 DNA reads TGTGCCAGTACCACGGGGGGAGTTGGTGGCTACACCTTC.

This clone was seen a few times. This chain links TRBV7-9 with TRBJ1-1; 9 bases fit TRBD1. CDR3 length: 12 amino acids. Trimming took 5 bases from V and 11 from J; bases not matched to a gene: 6. Germline CDR1 reads SEHNR; CDR2 reads FQNEAQ (reference sequence). The chain's CDR3 is CASSNRDRVAFF. For the CDR3, the DNA is TGTGCCAGCAGCAACCGGGACAGGGTGGCTTTCTTT.

This clone is a singleton in its sample. The V gene is TRBV30, the J gene TRBJ2-3; 13 bases line up with TRBD2. CDR3 length equals 15 residues. The V and J ends lost 5 bases and 2 bases, in that order; junction bases with no gene match: 4. Germline CDR1 GTSNPN, CDR2 SVGIG (reference sequence). The CDR3 protein is CAWLGTSGITDTQYF. Written as DNA, the CDR3 is TGTGCCTGGCTGGGGACTAGCGGGATCACAGATACGCAGTATTTT. Combining the CDR3 with reference TRBV30 and TRBJ2-3 gives the whole variable domain SQTIHQWPATLVQPVGSPLSLECTVEGTSNPNLYWYRQAAGRGLQLLFYSVGIGQISSEVPQNLSASRPQDRQFILSSKKLLLSDSGFYLCAWLGTSGITDTQYFGPGTRLTVL.

This clone appeared a single time. The J gene is TRBJ2-7, the V gene TRBV30, with 9 nucleotides matching TRBD2. The CDR3 covers 17 residues. Trimming took 3 bases from V and 6 from J; bases not matched to a gene: 18. Germline V gene lookup returns CDR1 GTSNPN and CDR2 SVGIG (reference sequence). The CDR3 DNA follows: TGTGCCTGGAGGGAGGGATTAGCGGGGGATTCGCTAGGCGAGCAGTACTTC. This gives the protein CAWREGLAGDSLGEQYF.

The chain employs TRBV7-9 and TRBJ2-3, with no clear D. Trimming pared 2 bases from V and 0 bases from J, leaving 6 bases between. CDR3 length: 14 residues. From germline, CDR1 is SEHNR and CDR2 FQNEAQ (reference sequence). This CDR3 reads CASSLSQSTDTQYF. DNA for the CDR3: TGTGCCAGCAGCTTATCACAGAGCACAGATACGCAGTATTTT.

This chain connects TRBV11-2 to TRBJ2-1; 9 bases are shared with TRBD2. CDR3 length equals 18 residues. The trim removed 0 bases at V and 4 bases at J, leaving 10 bases unmatched. Germline CDR1 is SGHAT and CDR2 is FQNNGV. CDR3 coding DNA: TGTGCCAGCAGCTTAGATAGTTATAGCGGGAGCCCATACAATGAGCAGTTCTTC. It codes for CASSLDSYSGSPYNEQFF.

The gene calls are TRBV9 and TRBJ1-4; tentative D call: TRBD1 (6 bases). This CDR3 has 16 amino acids. Trimming took off 2 bases at V and 2 bases at J, with 13 bases between the two ends. Germline CDR1 is SGDLS and CDR2 is YYNGEE. As DNA, the CDR3 is TGTGCCAGCAGCGTGTCCCCCCAGGGGACTAATGAAAAACTGTTTTTT. Amino acid sequence: CASSVSPQGTNEKLFF.